A single sample is the source of the 18 T cell receptor beta chains below, sequenced in a study of T-cell memory formation after mild COVID-19. TCRdb recomputed calls from the 5' RACE reads with MiXCR, one row per CDR3 protein. This sample has about 470,000 distinct CDR3 sequences, with 20% to 30% found just once. The specimen was PBMCs or a T cell subset sorted from them (not recorded which). Source of these receptors: an adult woman who had mild COVID-19 (a few samples of this study predate the infection). Cell type and time point are not known.

This clonotype was counted only a few times. The chain joins TRBV12-3 or TRBV12-4 to TRBJ2-7; D call uncertain. Trimming took 6 bases from V and 10 from J, leaving 19 bases between them. The CDR3 covers 13 residues. The CDR3 DNA is TGTGCCAGCAGCATCAGAATCGAACAATTACAGTACTTC. Translated, it gives CASSIRIEQLQYF.

This clonotype has only a few counts. The chain has TRBV4-3 and TRBJ2-3, with TRBD2 identical over 9 bases. Germline V gene data show CDR1 as LGHNA and CDR2 as YSLEER. The CDR3 has 17 residues. Germline trimming cut 0 bases from V and 6 bases from J; bases unmatched to any gene: 10. Written as DNA, the CDR3 is TGCGCCAGCAGCCAAGACCCCCCTAGCGGGAAAACCGATACGCAGTATTTT. Residues: CASSQDPPSGKTDTQYF.

This clonotype turned up a few times. The chain employs TRBV5-1 and TRBJ1-1; 7 positions agree with TRBD1. Looked up from germline, CDR1 is SGHRS and CDR2 is YFSETQ. With V trimmed by 5 bases and J by 0 bases, 7 bases remained unmatched. CDR3 length: 15 residues. In DNA form, the CDR3 reads TGCGCCAGCAGGGGAGGGACAGCCTTGAACACTGAAGCTTTCTTT. This encodes CASRGGTALNTEAFF.

This chain uses TRBV7-6 with TRBJ2-7, with TRBD1 matching over 9 bases. Losses at the gene ends were 2 bases for V and 0 bases for J; bases not matched to a gene: 2. The CDR3 has 15 amino acids. Germline values: CDR1 SGHVS, CDR2 FNYEAQ. The DNA for the CDR3 is TGTGCCAGCAGCTTAACGACAGGGGGCTCCTACGAGCAGTACTTC. Translated: CASSLTTGGSYEQYF.

The CDR3 DNA is TGCAGTGCGAGCAATTGGAGACTCTATGGCTACACCTTC. This gives the protein CSASNWRLYGYTF. The J gene is TRBJ1-2, the V gene TRBV20-1; D is unclear. The germline V gene encodes CDR1 DFQATT and CDR2 SNEGSKA (reference sequence). V gave up 6 bases and J gave up 4 bases, with 15 bases separating them. This CDR3 has 13 amino acids.

This sequence joins TRBV20-1 and TRBJ2-1, with unresolved D. Deletions cut 0 bases from V and 10 bases from J, with 19 bases between. CDR3 size: 15 residues. Germline V lookup: CDR1 DFQATT, CDR2 SNEGSKA (reference sequence). The CDR3 loop is CSAREPGSLVAEQFF. In DNA form, the CDR3 reads TGCAGTGCTAGAGAACCGGGCTCCCTAGTCGCGGAGCAGTTCTTC.

The chain links TRBV7-9 to TRBJ1-3; no clear D. Germline V gene sequence: CDR1 SEHNR, CDR2 FQNEAQ (reference sequence). The CDR3 loop spans 15 amino acids. With 5 bases removed from V and 8 bases from J, the gap between germline ends came to 19 bases. The CDR3 here is CASSPWKWGGDTIYF. The CDR3 DNA reads TGTGCCAGCAGCCCCTGGAAGTGGGGTGGGGACACCATATATTTT.

This clonotype was recorded at least ten times. V is TRBV6-5 and J is TRBJ1-1; D uncertain. The V and J ends lost 2 bases and 0 bases respectively, with 13 bases between them. Looked up from germline, CDR1 is MNHEY and CDR2 is SVGAGI. The CDR3 totals 16 residues. The CDR3 loop is CASSYGSGIVNTEAFF. Here the CDR3 DNA reads TGTGCCAGCAGTTACGGGAGTGGGATCGTGAACACTGAAGCTTTCTTT.

The chain joins TRBV20-1 to TRBJ2-1, with D perhaps matching TRBD2 (5 bases). Germline V gives CDR1 DFQATT, CDR2 SNEGSKA (reference sequence). V lost 0 bases and J 10 bases, leaving 10 bases between the germline ends. The CDR3 loop spans 12 amino acids. CDR3 nucleotide sequence: TGCAGTGCTAGAGAAGGCCAGCGGGAGCAGTTCTTC. Translating gives CSAREGQREQFF.

The V call is TRBV5-1, the J call TRBJ1-5, with D maybe TRBD1 (5 bases). Germline V gene data show CDR1 as SGHRS and CDR2 as YFSETQ. This CDR3 is 15 amino acids long. V was shortened by 0 bases and J by 1 base, with 8 bases between the two germline ends. The CDR3 sequence: CASSLGGISNQPQHF. CDR3 DNA sequence: TGCGCCAGCAGCTTGGGGGGGATAAGCAATCAGCCCCAGCATTTT.

The chain employs TRBV7-3 and TRBJ2-7; TRBD1 aligns across 9 bases. The CDR3 is 20 residues long. Per the germline V gene, CDR1 is SGHTA and CDR2 is FQGTGA. V shed 0 bases and J 3 bases; nucleotides not matched to a gene: 18. The CDR3 spells CASSLTVNRGHPGPNYEQYF. The CDR3 bases are TGTGCCAGCAGCTTAACGGTGAACAGGGGGCACCCGGGTCCAAACTACGAGCAGTACTTC.

V usage is TRBV19 and J usage is TRBJ2-3; possible D gene TRBD2, 7 bases. The germline CDR1 and CDR2 sequences are LNHDA and SQIVND (reference sequence). V was trimmed by 5 bases and J by 9 bases, leaving 21 bases between them. There are 15 residues in the CDR3. The CDR3 DNA reads TGTGCCAGTAGTGCCGTACACGTCGGGGGGCGGACGCAGTATTTT. Its protein is CASSAVHVGGRTQYF.

The table lists this clonotype with many counts. V is TRBV20-1 and J is TRBJ2-1; the D call may be TRBD1 or TRBD2 (5 bases each). The CDR3 runs to 16 residues. V was pared by 0 bases and J by 6 bases, with 18 bases between. Germline CDR1 is DFQATT and CDR2 is SNEGSKA (reference sequence). CDR3 nucleotides: TGCAGTGCTAGAGACGGGGCGAAAGGGCTATCCAATGAGCAGTTCTTC. It codes for CSARDGAKGLSNEQFF.

The chain has TRBV6-5 and TRBJ2-2; D gene unclear. The V end lost 5 bases, the J end lost 6 bases, and 13 bases lay between the germline ends. The CDR3 covers 14 residues. Germline CDR1 reads MNHEY; CDR2 reads SVGAGI. CDR3 sequence (DNA): TGTGCCAGCAGTCGTACGGCTACCCCCGGGGAGCTGTTTTTT. It encodes CASSRTATPGELFF.

The gene calls are TRBV7-3 and TRBJ2-1, with TRBD1 matching over 8 bases. CDR3 size: 14 residues. Germline values: CDR1 SGHTA, CDR2 FQGTGA. The junction had 5 bases not matched to a gene; V was cut back by 5 bases and J by 5 bases. The CDR3 DNA reads as TGTGCCAGCAGCCCTGGACAGGGCCACAATGAGCAGTTCTTC. Translation gives CASSPGQGHNEQFF.

This clonotype has more than one count but fewer than ten. The chain links TRBV6-6 to TRBJ2-7, with D uncertain. Trimming removed 5 bases from V and 7 bases from J, with 15 bases in between. In germline, CDR1 is MNHNY, CDR2 SVGAGI (reference sequence). The CDR3 totals 13 residues. The CDR3 sequence: CASSTSGPKEQYF. CDR3 bases: TGTGCCAGCAGTACTTCAGGACCGAAGGAGCAGTACTTC.

This clonotype was seen once. V and J are TRBV20-1 and TRBJ2-2; 8 nucleotides match TRBD1. J lost 2 bases, V lost 4 bases, and 6 bases had no gene match. Germline lookup yields CDR1 DFQATT and CDR2 SNEGSKA (reference sequence). This CDR3 region has 15 residues. CDR3 loop: CSATRTGFNTGELFF. CDR3 coding DNA: TGCAGTGCTACCCGGACAGGGTTTAACACCGGGGAGCTGTTTTTT.

V is TRBV12-3 or TRBV12-4 and J is TRBJ2-1; D gene uncertain. The germline V and J ends were trimmed by 3 bases and 7 bases, with 4 bases remaining between them. The CDR3 runs to 11 residues. Here the CDR3 DNA reads TGTGCCAGCAGTTTGCCAAATGAGCAGTTCTTC. The encoded protein is CASSLPNEQFF.